These 31 T cell receptor beta chains share one sample of origin, sequenced in a study of T cell changes during pregnancy in multiple sclerosis (dated by TCRdb to the late 2010s). Library generation was performed with the immunoSEQ multiplex PCR assay. TCRdb stores this immuneACCESS table with in-frame sequences only. Part of the clones is absent; in the studies checked, under half of the shortfall reflects unresolved V genes, and no reason is known for the rest. This sample comprises roughly 40,000 clones, roughly 90% of them detected only once. The ten largest clones capture 7.8% of the sample. The sample consisted of CD8+ T cells from peripheral blood mononuclear cells, taken before pregnancy. Receptor source: a female donor with multiple sclerosis, enrolled in a pregnancy study.

The V and J genes are TRBV7-9 and TRBJ2-7; D is unresolved. This CDR3 contains 11 residues. CDR1 and CDR2 (germline): SEHNR, FQNEAQ (reference sequence). The germline V and J ends were trimmed by 3 bases and 5 bases, with 5 bases remaining between them. CDR3 in DNA: TGTGCCAGCAGCTTTTTCGACGAGCAGTACTTC. It specifies CASSFFDEQYF.

The rearrangement uses TRBV10-3 and TRBJ2-5; TRBD2 aligns across 9 bases. Germline CDR1 is ENHRY and CDR2 is SYGVKD. V trimming: 4 bases; J trimming: 3 bases; junction bases outside the gene matches: 9. This CDR3 has 16 amino acids. CDR3 in amino acids: CAISGALAGSEETQYF. CDR3 bases: TGTGCCATCAGTGGGGCCCTAGCGGGGAGCGAAGAGACCCAGTACTTC.

This chain uses TRBV15 with TRBJ2-1; TRBD2 matches 14 bases. Germline-derived CDR1 and CDR2 are LNHNV and YYDKDF (reference sequence). J was trimmed by 9 bases and V by 5 bases; bases with no gene match: 12. The CDR3 length is 17 residues. In nucleotides, the CDR3 is TGTGCCACCAGCGCCCCCCAAGGGACTAGCGGGAGCCTTGAGCAGTTCTTC. It translates to CATSAPQGTSGSLEQFF.

This chain connects TRBV19 to TRBJ2-7; possible D gene TRBD2, 6 bases. The germline V gene encodes CDR1 LNHDA and CDR2 SQIVND (reference sequence). The V end lost 3 bases, the J end lost 4 bases, and 16 bases lay between the germline ends. The CDR3 has 15 amino acids. The CDR3 nucleotides read TGTGCCAGTAGTATCGGGAGCTGGAGCGAATACGAGCAGTACTTC. Protein sequence: CASSIGSWSEYEQYF.

The chain links TRBV7-8 to TRBJ1-4; D is unclear. Deletions cut 1 base from V and 3 bases from J, with 9 bases between. The CDR3 consists of 15 residues. The germline CDR1 and CDR2 sequences are SGHVS and FQNEAQ. The CDR3 loop is CASSLGGPANEKLFF. The CDR3, as DNA: TGTGCCAGCAGCTTAGGAGGGCCGGCTAATGAAAAACTGTTTTTT.

V is TRBV27 and J is TRBJ2-4; D gene ambiguous. Germline values: CDR1 MNHEY, CDR2 SMNVEV (reference sequence). V was cut by 8 bases and J by 2 bases, with 13 bases left in between. The CDR3 extends over 14 amino acids. The CDR3, as DNA: TGTGCCAGCGGGCCCGCCTTTCCCAAAAACATTCAGTACTTC. It encodes CASGPAFPKNIQYF.

V is TRBV2 and J is TRBJ2-5; TRBD2 matches 10 bases. Per germline, CDR1 SNHLY and CDR2 FYNNEI. The CDR3 covers 13 residues. V lost 5 bases and J lost 4; bases outside the gene matches: 1. The CDR3 is CASSRLAGETQYF. Here the CDR3 DNA reads TGTGCCAGCAGTCGACTAGCGGGAGAGACCCAGTACTTC.

A note on this clone: The sample has other DNA sequences that encode this CDR3 too. This rearrangement joins TRBV28 to TRBJ2-7, with D possibly matching TRBD2 (5 bases). Per germline, CDR1 MDHEN and CDR2 SYDVKM. The V end lost 5 bases, the J end lost 1 base, and 9 bases lay between the germline ends. The CDR3 is made up of 13 amino acids. The CDR3: CASSLRGSYEQYF. The CDR3 DNA follows: TGTGCCAGCAGTCTCCGCGGGTCCTACGAGCAGTACTTC. The complete variable domain, with remaining parts taken from reference TRBV28 and TRBJ2-7, reads DVKVTQSSRYLVKRTGEKVFLECVQDMDHENMFWYRQDPGLGLRLIYFSYDVKMKEKGDIPEGYSVSREKKERFSLILESASTNQTSMYLCASSLRGSYEQYFGPGTRLTVT.

This clone has just a few counts. The chain carries TRBV28 and TRBJ2-1, with D possibly matching TRBD2 (6 bases). Germline V gene sequence: CDR1 MDHEN, CDR2 SYDVKM. The V gene lost 5 bases and the J gene lost 0 bases, with 11 bases spanning the gap. This CDR3 spans 15 amino acids. The DNA of the CDR3 is TGTGCCAGCAGTACGGGAGAGCGCTCCTACAATGAGCAGTTCTTC. Residues: CASSTGERSYNEQFF.

DNA for the CDR3: TGTGCCAGCAGCTCATTCAACGAGCAGTACTTC. It encodes CASSSFNEQYF. The chain employs TRBV7-9 and TRBJ2-7; unclear D gene. The V gene's germline CDR1 is SEHNR and CDR2 FQNEAQ (reference sequence). With 4 bases removed from V and 5 bases from J, the gap between germline ends came to 6 bases. This CDR3 comprises 11 residues.

This clone was counted once. The CDR3: CASSPERDSFFEQFF. The CDR3 DNA reads TGTGCCAGCAGCCCGGAGCGGGATTCATTTTTTGAGCAGTTCTTC. V usage is TRBV13 and J usage is TRBJ2-1, with 7 bases fitting TRBD2. Germline CDR1 is PRHDT and CDR2 is FYEKMQ (reference sequence). The CDR3 sequence is 15 residues long. Trimming at V came to 5 bases and at J to 9 bases, leaving 13 bases not matched to a gene.

The chain links TRBV7-2 to TRBJ2-3, with D possibly TRBD2 on 6 matching bases. The ends were cut back, 7 bases at V and 4 bases at J, with 21 bases in the middle. Germline CDR1 is SGHTA and CDR2 is FQGNSA. This CDR3 spans 16 amino acids. CDR3 region: CASTERGGKRSDTQYF. The CDR3, as DNA: TGTGCCAGCACCGAGAGGGGCGGGAAGCGATCAGATACGCAGTATTTT.

This clone was observed once. The sample holds other DNA sequences that translate to the same CDR3. This chain links TRBV9 with TRBJ1-2; no clear D gene. Germline CDR1 SGDLS, CDR2 YYNGEE. The CDR3 extends over 11 amino acids. The V gene lost 6 bases and the J gene lost 6 bases, with 9 bases spanning the gap. CDR3 region: CASNSRDGYTF. As DNA, the CDR3 is TGTGCCAGCAACTCGCGGGATGGCTACACCTTC.

The chain combines TRBV11-2 with TRBJ2-7; 10 positions agree with TRBD2. There are 14 residues in the CDR3. The ends lost 8 bases at V and 6 bases at J; junction bases unmatched: 10. Per the germline V gene, CDR1 is SGHAT and CDR2 is FQNNGV. CDR3 bases: TGTGCCAGCGGAACAACCGGGACTAGCGTCGAGCAGTACTTC. This gives the protein CASGTTGTSVEQYF.

This chain connects TRBV5-1 to TRBJ2-1; TRBD2 aligns across 7 bases. There are 15 residues in the CDR3. The J segment lost 0 bases and the V segment lost 2 bases, leaving 2 bases of the junction unmatched. Germline values: CDR1 SGHRS, CDR2 YFSETQ. CDR3 nucleotide sequence: TGCGCCAGCAGCTTATGGGAGGGCTCCTACAATGAGCAGTTCTTC. It encodes CASSLWEGSYNEQFF.

CDR3 DNA sequence: TGCGCCAGCAGCTTGGGGGACAGGGGTTATGGTGGCTACACCTTC. This gives the protein CASSLGDRGYGGYTF. J is TRBJ1-2 and V is TRBV5-1; 10 bases map to TRBD1. The CDR3 contains 15 residues. CDR1 SGHRS and CDR2 YFSETQ come from the germline V gene. The junction had 6 bases not matched to a gene; V was cut back by 0 bases and J by 7 bases.

This rearrangement joins TRBV29-1 to TRBJ2-1; unclear D gene. The CDR3 runs to 11 residues. Germline V gives CDR1 SQVTM, CDR2 ANQGSEA. The V gene lost 5 bases and the J gene lost 7 bases, with 9 bases spanning the gap. In DNA form, the CDR3 reads TGCAGCGTTATGTCCGCGAATGAGCAGTTCTTC. Amino acid sequence: CSVMSANEQFF.

This sequence joins TRBV28 and TRBJ2-3; D not resolved. This CDR3 region has 12 residues. V was cut by 4 bases and J by 3 bases, with 5 bases left in between. Germline V gene sequence: CDR1 MDHEN, CDR2 SYDVKM. As DNA, the CDR3 is TGTGCCAGCAGTTACGGTACAGATACGCAGTATTTT. It yields the protein CASSYGTDTQYF.

The gene calls are TRBV5-1 and TRBJ2-1; 9 bases line up with TRBD1. The CDR3 sequence is 16 residues long. V dropped 4 bases and J dropped 0; count of bases not matched to a gene: 5. Germline V gene lookup returns CDR1 SGHRS and CDR2 YFSETQ. The CDR3 coding sequence is TGCGCCAGCAGCATACGACAGGGGGGCTCCTACAATGAGCAGTTCTTC. This codes for CASSIRQGGSYNEQFF.

This chain joins TRBV30 and TRBJ1-5; 9 bases map to TRBD1. The length of the CDR3 is 15 residues. Germline lookup yields CDR1 GTSNPN and CDR2 SVGIG (reference sequence). Germline trimming cut 3 bases from V and 6 bases from J; bases unmatched to any gene: 9. CDR3 residues: CAWRLQGANAQPQHF. CDR3 nucleotide sequence: TGTGCCTGGAGACTACAGGGGGCCAACGCTCAGCCCCAGCATTTT. Full variable domain (rest looked up from reference TRBV30 and TRBJ1-5): SQTIHQWPATLVQPVGSPLSLECTVEGTSNPNLYWYRQAAGRGLQLLFYSVGIGQISSEVPQNLSASRPQDRQFILSSKKLLLSDSGFYLCAWRLQGANAQPQHFGDGTRLSIL.

The chain combines TRBV2 with TRBJ2-3; 15 bases map to TRBD2. This CDR3 is built from 14 residues. Germline assignment: CDR1 SNHLY and CDR2 FYNNEI. Trimming took 10 bases from V and 5 from J; bases not matched to a gene: 4. CDR3 sequence reads: CATWGLAGGDTQYF. The DNA for the CDR3 is TGTGCCACCTGGGGACTAGCGGGAGGAGATACGCAGTATTTT. The complete variable domain, with remaining parts taken from reference TRBV2 and TRBJ2-3, reads EPEVTQTPSHQVTQMGQEVILRCVPISNHLYFYWYRQILGQKVEFLVSFYNNEISEKSEIFDDQFSVERPDGSNFTLKIRSTKLEDSAMYFCATWGLAGGDTQYFGPGTRLTVL.

The chain couples TRBV5-6 to TRBJ2-3; 8 bases map to TRBD2. From germline, CDR1 is SGHDT and CDR2 YYEEEE. The CDR3 totals 16 residues. Trimming at V came to 4 bases and at J to 2 bases, leaving 9 bases not matched to a gene. In DNA form, the CDR3 reads TGTGCCAGCAGCACCCTTCTAGCGGGTATCACAGATACGCAGTATTTT. Encoded protein: CASSTLLAGITDTQYF.

The rearrangement joins TRBV9 to TRBJ2-3, with 14 positions matching TRBD2. Per germline, CDR1 SGDLS and CDR2 YYNGEE. This CDR3 region has 19 residues. V gave up 0 bases and J gave up 6 bases; unmatched junction bases: 12. The CDR3 nucleotides read TGTGCCAGCAGCGTAGAGAGTCGAGGGACTAGCGGGAGAAGGGATACGCAGTATTTT. Encoded protein: CASSVESRGTSGRRDTQYF.

This chain uses TRBV2 with TRBJ2-3, with D hard to call. The length of the CDR3 is 13 residues. Germline V lookup: CDR1 SNHLY, CDR2 FYNNEI. Trimming removed 10 bases from V and 0 bases from J, with 11 bases in between. The CDR3 bases are TGTGCCACTCCCCCCGGGAGCACAGATACGCAGTATTTT. The encoded protein is CATPPGSTDTQYF.

V usage is TRBV28 and J usage is TRBJ2-1; TRBD2 matches 11 bases. The germline gives CDR1 MDHEN, CDR2 SYDVKM. The CDR3 contains 15 residues. The trim removed 5 bases at V and 4 bases at J, leaving 4 bases unmatched. The CDR3 spells CASSPTSGVYNEQFF. CDR3 DNA sequence: TGTGCCAGCAGTCCGACTAGCGGGGTTTACAATGAGCAGTTCTTC.

The rearrangement joins TRBV7-9 to TRBJ2-3, with D perhaps matching TRBD2 (6 bases). The V and J ends lost 6 bases and 0 bases respectively, with 7 bases between them. Germline V lookup: CDR1 SEHNR, CDR2 FQNEAQ (reference sequence). The CDR3 contains 13 residues. CDR3 in DNA: TGTGCCAGCAGACTAGCTAGCACAGATACGCAGTATTTT. Its translation is CASRLASTDTQYF.

The chain couples TRBV2 to TRBJ1-2, with a weak D call TRBD1 (5 bases). This CDR3 region has 12 residues. V shed 8 bases and J shed 6 bases, with 13 bases lying between them. Germline values: CDR1 SNHLY, CDR2 FYNNEI. The DNA for the CDR3 is TGTGCCAGCTCCCGGGGAGGGGATGGCTACACCTTC. Its protein product is CASSRGGDGYTF.

The chain uses TRBV28 and TRBJ2-7; TRBD2 matches at 14 bases. The V gene end was trimmed by 3 bases and the J gene end by 1 base; junction bases not matched to a gene: 5. The CDR3 covers 17 residues. The germline V gene encodes CDR1 MDHEN and CDR2 SYDVKM. The CDR3 loop is CASSFGGTSGSSYEQYF. In DNA, the CDR3 is TGTGCCAGCAGTTTTGGGGGGACTAGCGGGAGTTCCTACGAGCAGTACTTC.

The J gene is TRBJ2-1, the V gene TRBV28, with 11 bases aligning to TRBD2. The J segment lost 3 bases and the V segment lost 7 bases, leaving 5 bases of the junction unmatched. The length of the CDR3 is 15 residues. CDR1 MDHEN and CDR2 SYDVKM come from the germline V gene. The CDR3 coding sequence is TGTGCCAGCACCCTAGGACTAGCGGGCTACAATGAGCAGTTCTTC. Amino acids: CASTLGLAGYNEQFF.

The chain has TRBV7-9 and TRBJ2-1; D might be TRBD2 (5 bases). Trimming took off 2 bases at V and 7 bases at J, with 9 bases between the two ends. CDR3 length equals 13 residues. Germline lookup yields CDR1 SEHNR and CDR2 FQNEAQ (reference sequence). The CDR3 nucleotides are TGTGCCAGCAGCTTACCCGCGGGTAATGAGCAGTTCTTC. Amino acids: CASSLPAGNEQFF. Looking up the rest from reference TRBV7-9 and TRBJ2-1 gives the full variable domain: DTGVSQNPRHKITKRGQNVTFRCDPISEHNRLYWYRQTLGQGPEFLTYFQNEAQLEKSRLLSDRFSAERPKGSFSTLEIQRTEQGDSAMYLCASSLPAGNEQFFGPGTRLTVL.

The chain employs TRBV28 and TRBJ2-7, with 14 bases aligning to TRBD2. The CDR3 is 15 amino acids. CDR1 and CDR2 (germline): MDHEN, SYDVKM. After removal of 7 bases from V and 5 bases from J, the junction contained 7 bases not matched to a gene. The CDR3 DNA follows: TGTGCCAGCAAAGGACTAGCGGGAGGAGACCACGAGCAGTACTTC. Its protein is CASKGLAGGDHEQYF. Full variable domain (rest looked up from reference TRBV28 and TRBJ2-7): DVKVTQSSRYLVKRTGEKVFLECVQDMDHENMFWYRQDPGLGLRLIYFSYDVKMKEKGDIPEGYSVSREKKERFSLILESASTNQTSMYLCASKGLAGGDHEQYFGPGTRLTVT.